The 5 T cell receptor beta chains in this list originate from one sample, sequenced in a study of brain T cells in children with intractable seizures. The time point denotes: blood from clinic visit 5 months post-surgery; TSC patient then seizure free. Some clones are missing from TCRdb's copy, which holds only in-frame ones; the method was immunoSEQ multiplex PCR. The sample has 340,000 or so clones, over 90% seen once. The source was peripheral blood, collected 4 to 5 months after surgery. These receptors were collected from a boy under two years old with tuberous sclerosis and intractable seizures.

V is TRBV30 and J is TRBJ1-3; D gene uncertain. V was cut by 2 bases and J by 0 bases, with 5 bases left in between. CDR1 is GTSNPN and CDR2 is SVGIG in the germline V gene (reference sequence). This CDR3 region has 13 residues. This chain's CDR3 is CAWSIDSGNTIYF. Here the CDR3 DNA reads TGTGCCTGGAGTATAGACTCTGGAAACACCATATATTTT.

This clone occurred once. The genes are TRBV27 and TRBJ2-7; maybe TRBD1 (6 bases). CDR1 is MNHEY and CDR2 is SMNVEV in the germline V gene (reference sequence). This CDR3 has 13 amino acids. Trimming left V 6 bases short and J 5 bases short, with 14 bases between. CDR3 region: CASSTTRGNEQYF. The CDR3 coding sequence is TGTGCCAGCAGCACCACTAGGGGGAACGAGCAGTACTTC.

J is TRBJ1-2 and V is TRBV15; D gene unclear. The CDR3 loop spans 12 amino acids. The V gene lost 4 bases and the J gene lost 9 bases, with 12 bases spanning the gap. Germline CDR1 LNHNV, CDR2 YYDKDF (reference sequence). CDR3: CATSMPIGSYTF. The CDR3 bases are TGTGCCACCAGCATGCCAATAGGGAGCTACACCTTC.

CDR3 protein: CASSGGRTGELFF. CDR3 nucleotide sequence: TGTGCCAGCTCAGGGGGCAGAACCGGGGAGCTGTTTTTT. This chain connects TRBV21-1 to TRBJ2-2; the table gives TRBD1 as D, unverified against the DNA. TRBV21-1 is a documented pseudogene. This CDR3 comprises 13 residues.

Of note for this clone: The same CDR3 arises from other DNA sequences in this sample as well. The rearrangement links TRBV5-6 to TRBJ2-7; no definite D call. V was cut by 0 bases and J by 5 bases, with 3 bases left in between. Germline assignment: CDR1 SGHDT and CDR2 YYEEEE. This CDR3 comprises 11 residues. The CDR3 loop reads CASSLGDEQYF. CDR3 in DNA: TGTGCCAGCAGCTTGGGGGACGAGCAGTACTTC. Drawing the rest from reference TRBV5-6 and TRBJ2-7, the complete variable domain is DAGVTQSPTHLIKTRGQQVTLRCSPKSGHDTVSWYQQALGQGPQFIFQYYEEEERQRGNFPDRFSGHQFPNYSSELNVNALLLGDSALYLCASSLGDEQYFGPGTRLTVT.